Sequencing of this TCR beta chain was carried out in a study of cytomegalovirus exposure and HLA in healthy donors. Germline CDR1 is LNHDA and CDR2 is SQIVND (reference sequence). CDR3 length: 15 amino acids. V lost 10 bases and J lost 6; bases outside the gene matches: 9. Use of 60 Vbeta and 13 Jbeta primers characterized the PCR. Generated by immunoSEQ multiplex PCR, the TCRdb table keeps only in-frame clones and is missing some. The table has under 200,000 clones, 75% to 90% seen once. This clone was found once. Specimen: PBMCs. The rearrangement joins TRBV19 to TRBJ2-1, with TRBD2 identical over 13 bases. The sequence was collected from a girl aged 2 to 10 in good health and CMV-seropositive. CDR3 DNA sequence: TGTGCCACCCGACTAGCGGGAGGTTACGGCAATGAGCAGTTCTTC. It encodes CATRLAGGYGNEQFF.